A single sample is the source of the 10 T cell receptor beta chains below, sequenced in a study of beta chain features in type 1 diabetes. The investigators reverse transcribed all of the isolated RNA, so they sequenced expressed TCRB transcripts. Sequencing was performed with immunoSEQ multiplex PCR; in TCRdb, only in-frame clones are kept and a portion is missing. The sample comprises almost 350,000 clones, around 20% of which are singletons, and roughly 0.045% rests with the top ten. Sequencing used naive CD4+ T cells from blood. These receptor sequences come from a young woman in good health.

The V and J genes are TRBV10-3 and TRBJ1-5; D remains unclear. Trimming cost V 4 bases and J 3 bases, with 10 bases left between them. There are 14 residues in the CDR3. Germline assignment: CDR1 ENHRY and CDR2 SYGVKD. The CDR3 sequence: CAISGGLHNQPQHF. The CDR3 DNA sequence: TGTGCCATCAGTGGAGGACTGCACAATCAGCCCCAGCATTTT.

This chain connects TRBV4-2 to TRBJ1-2, with TRBD1 matching over 7 bases. The germline V gene has CDR1 LGHNA and CDR2 YNFKEQ. Germline trimming cut 6 bases from V and 6 bases from J; bases unmatched to any gene: 7. This CDR3 comprises 13 residues. In DNA form, the CDR3 reads TGTGCCAGCAGGGCCGGGACAGAAGATGGCTACACCTTC. Residues: CASRAGTEDGYTF.

This clone was recorded a few times. J is TRBJ2-1 and V is TRBV10-3, with 12 nucleotides matching TRBD2. CDR1 ENHRY and CDR2 SYGVKD come from the germline V gene. Trimming cost V 4 bases and J 5 bases; bases outside gene matches: 3. This CDR3 contains 15 residues. The DNA of the CDR3 is TGTGCCATCAGTGGACTAGCGGGAGACCACAATGAGCAGTTCTTC. The encoded protein is CAISGLAGDHNEQFF.

This chain links TRBV27 with TRBJ2-5; a weak D match, TRBD2 (6 bases). The CDR3 has 14 amino acids. The V end was cut by 2 bases, the J end by 4 bases, with 11 bases between. The germline V gene has CDR1 MNHEY and CDR2 SMNVEV (reference sequence). The CDR3, as DNA: TGTGCCAGCAGTTTAGTCGGGGGAGGAGAGACCCAGTACTTC. Encoded protein: CASSLVGGGETQYF.

This clone was counted only a few times. This chain uses TRBV5-4 with TRBJ2-7, with 8 nucleotides matching TRBD1. The CDR3 totals 13 residues. With V trimmed by 7 bases and J by 3 bases, 6 bases remained unmatched. Germline-derived CDR1 and CDR2 are SGHNT and YYREEE (reference sequence). CDR3 in amino acids: CASGIGTGYEQYF. In DNA, the CDR3 is TGTGCCAGCGGTATTGGGACAGGCTACGAGCAGTACTTC.

The chain recombines TRBV30 with TRBJ2-5; weak D call: TRBD1 (7 bases). The V and J ends lost 8 bases and 9 bases respectively, with 16 bases between them. The CDR3 sequence is 11 residues long. CDR1 and CDR2 (germline): GTSNPN, SVGIG (reference sequence). CDR3 DNA: TGTGCCGGAGGGGGCGTACCGGCCCAGTACTTC. Encoded protein: CAGGGVPAQYF.

V and J are TRBV5-6 and TRBJ2-5, with D perhaps matching TRBD2 (6 bases). The CDR3 sequence is 13 residues long. Per germline, CDR1 SGHDT and CDR2 YYEEEE. The ends were cut back, 0 bases at V and 6 bases at J, with 9 bases in the middle. The CDR3 DNA reads TGTGCCAGCAGCTTGGTGGAGGGACAGACCCAGTACTTC. Translated, it gives CASSLVEGQTQYF.

This chain connects TRBV6-5 to TRBJ2-1; possibly TRBD2 for D (5 bases). V was clipped by 5 bases and J by 8 bases, with 19 bases between them. The germline CDR1 and CDR2 sequences are MNHEY and SVGAGI. CDR3 size: 15 residues. DNA of the CDR3: TGTGCCAGCAGTCCCCCCGTCGGCGGGCGGGATGAGCAGTTCTTC. Its translation is CASSPPVGGRDEQFF.

This clone has a handful of counts. The chain is built from TRBV7-9 and TRBJ2-7; TRBD1 is a possible D gene (5 bases). Germline CDR1 reads SEHNR; CDR2 reads FQNEAQ (reference sequence). Trimming shortened V by 1 base and J by 3 bases, and 10 bases separated the two germline ends. The CDR3 has 14 residues. CDR3 nucleotides: TGTGCCAGCAGCTTAGGGTCCAGGGACTACGAGCAGTACTTC. It encodes CASSLGSRDYEQYF.

The rearrangement joins TRBV2 to TRBJ1-3, with 7 bases fitting TRBD1. V lost 2 bases and J lost 7; bases outside the gene matches: 5. The CDR3 length is 14 residues. CDR1 SNHLY and CDR2 FYNNEI come from the germline V gene. In DNA, the CDR3 is TGTGCCAGCAGTGAAAGGACAGGAAGCAACACCATATATTTT. Translated: CASSERTGSNTIYF.